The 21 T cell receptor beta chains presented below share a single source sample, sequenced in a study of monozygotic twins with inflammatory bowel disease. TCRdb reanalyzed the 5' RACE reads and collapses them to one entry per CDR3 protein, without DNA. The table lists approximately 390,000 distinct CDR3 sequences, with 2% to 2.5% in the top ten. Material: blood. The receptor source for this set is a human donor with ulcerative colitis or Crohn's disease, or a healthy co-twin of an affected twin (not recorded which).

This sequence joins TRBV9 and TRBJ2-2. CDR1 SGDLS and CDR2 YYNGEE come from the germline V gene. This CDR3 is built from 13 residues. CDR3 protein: CASSGQNTGELFF.

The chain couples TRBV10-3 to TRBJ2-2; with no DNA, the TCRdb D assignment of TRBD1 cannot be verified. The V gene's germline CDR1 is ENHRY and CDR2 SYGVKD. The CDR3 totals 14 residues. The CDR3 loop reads CAISNRGDTGELFF.

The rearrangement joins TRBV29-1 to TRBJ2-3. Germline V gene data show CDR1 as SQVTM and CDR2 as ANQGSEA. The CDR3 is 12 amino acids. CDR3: CSVASGGDTQYF.

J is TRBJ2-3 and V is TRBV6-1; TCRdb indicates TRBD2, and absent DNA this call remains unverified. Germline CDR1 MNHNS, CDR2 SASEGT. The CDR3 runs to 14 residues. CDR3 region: CASRRGPSEDTQYF.

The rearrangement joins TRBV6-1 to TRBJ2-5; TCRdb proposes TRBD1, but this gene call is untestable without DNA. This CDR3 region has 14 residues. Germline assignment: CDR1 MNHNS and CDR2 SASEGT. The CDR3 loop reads CASSISGTQETQYF.

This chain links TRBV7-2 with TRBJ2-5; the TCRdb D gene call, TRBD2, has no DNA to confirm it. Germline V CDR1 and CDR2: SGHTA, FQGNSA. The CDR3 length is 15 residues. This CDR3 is CASRGAGGREETQYF.

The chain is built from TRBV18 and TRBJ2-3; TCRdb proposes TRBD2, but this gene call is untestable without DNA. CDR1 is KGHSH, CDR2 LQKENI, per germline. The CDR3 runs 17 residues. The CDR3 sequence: CASTRELSGGQTDTQYF.

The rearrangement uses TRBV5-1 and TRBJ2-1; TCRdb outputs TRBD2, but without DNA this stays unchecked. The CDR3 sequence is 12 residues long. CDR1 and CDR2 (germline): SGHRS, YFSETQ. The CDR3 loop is CASSLAYGGQFF. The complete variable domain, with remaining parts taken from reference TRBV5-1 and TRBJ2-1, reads KAGVTQTPRYLIKTRGQQVTLSCSPISGHRSVSWYQQTPGQGLQFLFEYFSETQRNKGNFPGRFSGRQFSNSRSEMNVSTLELGDSALYLCASSLAYGGQFFGPGTRLTVL.

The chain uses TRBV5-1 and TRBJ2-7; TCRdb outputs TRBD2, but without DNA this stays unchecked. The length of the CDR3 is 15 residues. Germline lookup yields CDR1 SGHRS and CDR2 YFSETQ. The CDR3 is CASSFDVLPSYEQYF.

CDR3 protein: CAISETSGPEQYF. V is TRBV10-3 and J is TRBJ2-7; TCRdb reports TRBD2, a call that lacks DNA to check it against. This CDR3 comprises 13 residues. Germline CDR1 reads ENHRY; CDR2 reads SYGVKD.

This CDR3 is CAWKAAGDLLREQYF. V usage is TRBV30 and J usage is TRBJ2-7; without DNA, the TCRdb call of TRBD2 cannot be checked. This CDR3 spans 15 amino acids. The germline gives CDR1 GTSNPN, CDR2 SVGIG (reference sequence).

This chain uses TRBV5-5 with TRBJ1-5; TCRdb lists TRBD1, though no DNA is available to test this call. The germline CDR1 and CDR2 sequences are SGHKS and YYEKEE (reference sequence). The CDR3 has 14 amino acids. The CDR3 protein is CASSISGTGAAQHF.

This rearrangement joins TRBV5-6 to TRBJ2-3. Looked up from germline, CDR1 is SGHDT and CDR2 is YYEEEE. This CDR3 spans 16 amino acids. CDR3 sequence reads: CASSSGLAAGTDTQYF.

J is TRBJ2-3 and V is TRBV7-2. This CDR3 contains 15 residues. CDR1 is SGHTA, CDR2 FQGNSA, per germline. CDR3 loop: CASSTRPRSTDTQYF.

CDR3 protein: CASSLVGALNEQFF. The genes are TRBV7-6 and TRBJ2-1; TCRdb calls TRBD1, which cannot be checked without DNA. CDR3 size: 14 residues. The germline gives CDR1 SGHVS, CDR2 FNYEAQ.

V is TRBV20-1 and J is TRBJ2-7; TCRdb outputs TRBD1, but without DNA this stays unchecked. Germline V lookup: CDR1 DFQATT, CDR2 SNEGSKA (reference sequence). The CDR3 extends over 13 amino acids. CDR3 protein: CSVDRISAYEQYF.

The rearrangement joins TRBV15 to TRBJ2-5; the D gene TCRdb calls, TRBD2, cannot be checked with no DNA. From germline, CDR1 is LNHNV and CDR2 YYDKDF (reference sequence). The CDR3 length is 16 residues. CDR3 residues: CATSRASGGRKETQYF.

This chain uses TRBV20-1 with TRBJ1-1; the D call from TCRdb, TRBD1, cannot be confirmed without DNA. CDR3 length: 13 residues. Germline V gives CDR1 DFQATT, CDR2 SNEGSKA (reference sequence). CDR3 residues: CSAMGRVDTEAFF.

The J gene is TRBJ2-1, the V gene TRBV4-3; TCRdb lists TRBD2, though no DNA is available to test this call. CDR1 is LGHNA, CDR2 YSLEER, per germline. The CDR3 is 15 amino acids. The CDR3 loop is CASSQDSREYNEQFF.

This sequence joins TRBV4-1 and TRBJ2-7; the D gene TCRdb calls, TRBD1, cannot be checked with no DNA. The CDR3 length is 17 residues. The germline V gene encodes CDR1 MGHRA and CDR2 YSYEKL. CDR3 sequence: CASSHGGVAEPSYEQYF.

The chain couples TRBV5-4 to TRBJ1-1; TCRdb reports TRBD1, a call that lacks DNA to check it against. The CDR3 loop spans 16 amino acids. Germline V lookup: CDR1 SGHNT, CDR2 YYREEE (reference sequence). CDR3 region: CASSLGTGKLSPEAFF.